This TCR beta chain was documented in a study of T cells in Graves' hyperthyroidism and ophthalmopathy. About the study: Specimen type is peripheral blood, collected at initial diagnosis prior to any treatment.

Researchers barred patients who had uncontrolled infection, other autoimmune disease, pregnancy or lactation. Notes on the study in general: Ophthalmopathy was predicted by the model a median of approximately 6.6 months ahead of onset. Stable hyperthyroidism and ophthalmopathy were separated using 13 V-J signatures.

This clonotype was detected many times. The antigen is not known. The CDR3 has 15 residues. Germline V gene data show CDR1 as MNHNS and CDR2 as SASEGT. The V gene end was trimmed by 4 bases and the J gene end by 3 bases; junction bases not matched to a gene: 6. Amplification targeted TCR beta CDR3 regions from RNA transcripts. An initial round of RT-PCR targeting the TCR CDR3 relied on the HTBI primer set. TCRdb independently ran MiXCR on the multiplex PCR reads; one entry per CDR3 protein. The table has some 370,000 distinct CDR3 sequences, more than 12% seen once. Sample: blood. J is TRBJ1-5 and V is TRBV6-1; 7 bases align to TRBD1. This receptor was identified in a man aged 50-59 years with Graves' ophthalmopathy. In DNA form, the CDR3 reads TGTGCCAGCAGTGCACTGACAGGGTCCAATCAGCCCCAGCATTTT. It translates to CASSALTGSNQPQHF.